The text below deals with one TCR beta chain. Its antigen remains unidentified. cDNA came from approximately 0.5 to 1 ug RNA primed by random hexamers. Amplification of TCR beta CDR3 by immunoSEQ multiplex PCR spanned 54 Vbeta and 13 Jbeta. TCRdb itself ran the immunoSEQ multiplex PCR reads through MiXCR, one entry per CDR3 protein. The sample shows around 150,000 distinct CDR3 sequences, roughly 95% of them seen only once. This entry belongs to a study of CD8 T cells in Susac syndrome. Germline V CDR1 and CDR2: LNHNV, YYDKDF (reference sequence). V was pared by 7 bases and J by 1 base, with 9 bases of the junction left unmatched. The CDR3 length is 15 residues. CD8+ and CD4+ T cells were negatively isolated; TEMRA cells were FACS-enriched. Regarding the study as a whole: Individuals included in the TCR sequencing and HLA analysis were acknowledged by the study to be relatively few in number.

This chain joins TRBV15 and TRBJ2-7; TRBD2 agrees at 8 bases. Sequencing was performed on CD4+ T cells from PBMCs. This TCR derives from a human donor with multiple sclerosis. CDR3 sequence (DNA): TGTGCCACCAAACCGAGCGGGAGCGCATCCTACGAGCAGTACTTC. Translation gives CATKPSGSASYEQYF.